Below, 9 T cell receptor beta chains from the same sample are listed, as sequenced in a study of blood T cell repertoires in COVID-19. Data came from immunoSEQ multiplex PCR; TCRdb stores just in-frame clones and leaves some out. The sample carries 500,000 to 600,000 clones, 85% to 90% recorded once. Sequencing input: peripheral blood. The receptors originated from a woman between 50 and 59 years old with COVID-19, enrolled during active disease.

This rearrangement joins TRBV6-1 to TRBJ2-7; a possible D gene is TRBD2 (6 bases). The CDR3 covers 11 residues. Germline assignment: CDR1 MNHNS and CDR2 SASEGT. The V end lost 11 bases, the J end lost 2 bases, and 10 bases lay between the germline ends. The CDR3 sequence is CAVGGTYEQYF. For the CDR3, the DNA is TGTGCCGTTGGCGGGACCTACGAGCAGTACTTC.

CDR3 coding DNA: TGTGCCAGCAGCTTAGAGGCGGGGTTATTCTCTGGAAACACCATATATTTT. Translated: CASSLEAGLFSGNTIYF. The V gene is TRBV11-2, the J gene TRBJ1-3, with D unclear. V shed 0 bases and J shed 0 bases, with 12 bases lying between them. From germline, CDR1 is SGHAT and CDR2 FQNNGV. The CDR3 runs to 17 residues.

The CDR3 DNA is TGTGCCGCCCGGACAGCCTCGAATGAAAAACTGTTTTTT. Residues: CAARTASNEKLFF. The V call is TRBV28, the J call TRBJ1-4, with a weak D call TRBD1 (6 bases). The V end was cut by 11 bases, the J end by 5 bases, with 15 bases between. Germline V lookup: CDR1 MDHEN, CDR2 SYDVKM. The CDR3 runs to 13 residues.

This chain links TRBV5-1 with TRBJ2-2; maybe TRBD2 (7 bases). CDR1 is SGHRS and CDR2 is YFSETQ in the germline V gene. V was pared by 2 bases and J by 4 bases, with 21 bases between. The CDR3 extends over 18 amino acids. In DNA, the CDR3 is TGCGCCAGCAGCTTACGGGGGGCGCATCAAGGACCCACCGGGGAGCTGTTTTTT. Translation gives CASSLRGAHQGPTGELFF. Complete variable domain (other parts from reference TRBV5-1 and TRBJ2-2): KAGVTQTPRYLIKTRGQQVTLSCSPISGHRSVSWYQQTPGQGLQFLFEYFSETQRNKGNFPGRFSGRQFSNSRSEMNVSTLELGDSALYLCASSLRGAHQGPTGELFFGEGSRLTVL.

The rearrangement joins TRBV28 to TRBJ2-7; 9 nucleotides align to TRBD1. V lost 6 bases to trimming and J lost 1 base; unmatched junction nucleotides: 7. This CDR3 has 15 amino acids. Germline-derived CDR1 and CDR2 are MDHEN and SYDVKM. The CDR3 protein is CASSLAGTGSYEQYF. The DNA for the CDR3 is TGTGCCAGCAGCTTAGCCGGGACAGGGTCCTACGAGCAGTACTTC.

The rearrangement links TRBV30 to TRBJ2-3, with 15 bases lining up with TRBD2. This CDR3 is built from 19 residues. V was pared by 0 bases and J by 0 bases, with 7 bases of the junction left unmatched. The germline CDR1 and CDR2 sequences are GTSNPN and SVGIG (reference sequence). CDR3 sequence (DNA): TGTGCCTGGAGTGTACGGACTAGCGGGGGGGCCGTGAGCACAGATACGCAGTATTTT. Protein sequence: CAWSVRTSGGAVSTDTQYF.

The chain is built from TRBV11-2 and TRBJ2-2; 10 nucleotides line up with TRBD1. The CDR3 loop spans 15 amino acids. Germline lookup yields CDR1 SGHAT and CDR2 FQNNGV. The V segment lost 5 bases and the J segment 6 bases; nucleotides outside the gene matches: 6. The CDR3 DNA reads TGTGCCAGCAGCAAGGGACAGGGGATGGCCGGGGAGCTGTTTTTT. Translation gives CASSKGQGMAGELFF.

This chain joins TRBV19 and TRBJ1-1; D is undetermined. Germline V gene lookup returns CDR1 LNHDA and CDR2 SQIVND (reference sequence). CDR3 length: 13 amino acids. Trimming took off 7 bases at V and 4 bases at J, with 13 bases between the two ends. CDR3 sequence reads: CASTPWAPTEAFF. The DNA of the CDR3 is TGTGCCAGTACTCCATGGGCACCCACTGAAGCTTTCTTT.

V is TRBV12-5 and J is TRBJ1-1; TRBD1 is a possible D gene (6 bases). The CDR3 covers 16 residues. Trimming pared 6 bases from V and 8 bases from J, leaving 25 bases between. Germline V gives CDR1 LGHNT, CDR2 FRNRAP. Here the CDR3 reads CASGPTTTGYLYEAFF. Here the CDR3 DNA reads TGTGCTAGTGGCCCCACTACGACAGGCTACCTTTACGAAGCTTTCTTT.